This entry features one TCR beta chain sequence. In the source study's methods: Reference gene primers were amplified, and this amplification served to estimate nucleated cell counts. Assay used: immunoSEQ multiplex PCR; TCRdb lists only in-frame clones, some missing. From that table come the V and J calls and clone size; the DNA was used to work out D and trimming. The data show around 200,000 clones, with roughly 89% seen just once and about 2.2% held by the top ten. Participants spanned ages about 18 to 90 years and resided in 20 to 30 US areas. The data derive from a study of blood T cell repertoires in COVID-19. The wider study: PBMCs, B-cell-depleted T cells, or T cells provided the cDNA or gDNA that made up the material.

Per the germline V gene, CDR1 is SGHTA and CDR2 is FQGTGA. Unmatched junction bases numbered 5, after V lost 2 bases and J lost 4 bases. The CDR3 runs to 15 residues. Sequencing was performed on PBMCs or T cells enriched from blood (not recorded which). This sequence originates from a woman in her 40s with acute COVID-19. This chain uses TRBV7-3 with TRBJ2-3, with 8 bases identical to TRBD2. This CDR3 reads CASSLVGRAADTQYF. As DNA, the CDR3 is TGTGCCAGCAGCTTAGTCGGGAGGGCCGCAGATACGCAGTATTTT.